This record concerns one T cell receptor beta chain sequence. The data were obtained in a study of blood T cell repertoires in COVID-19. At the level of the study: The United States, Italy and Spain provided the acute and convalescent COVID-19 samples. PBMCs, B-cell-depleted T cells, or T cells were the source of the cDNA or gDNA that made up the material.

With 6 bases clipped from V and 4 bases from J, the junction kept 12 bases outside the gene matches. CDR3 length: 16 residues. Looked up from germline, CDR1 is MNHNY and CDR2 is SVGAGI (reference sequence). Original processing notes: Cell counts per sample came from amplifying reference gene primers. Libraries were prepared by immunoSEQ multiplex PCR; TCRdb keeps only in-frame clonotypes and omits some of them. V and J calls and clone size are copied from that table; D and trimming were computed from the DNA. Among 100,000 to 130,000 clones, 88% were seen once, and the ten largest hold roughly 2.5%. V and J are TRBV6-6 and TRBJ2-3, with 8 bases that match TRBD2. Material for sequencing was peripheral blood. The TCR originated in a human donor in a cohort sampled during active COVID-19. In nucleotides, the CDR3 is TGTGCCAGCAGCCTCCGGGGTCGGGAGGGTGCAGATACGCAGTATTTT. It specifies CASSLRGREGADTQYF.